The text below deals with one T cell receptor beta chain. What it recognizes is unknown. The sample originates from a study of blood T cells in healthy people across ages. The germline V gene encodes CDR1 SQVTM and CDR2 ANQGSEA. The CDR3 length is 15 residues. Trimming stripped 1 base from V and 2 bases from J, with 9 bases between. A second PCR of about 7 to 11 cycles used a sample-barcoded 5' primer and a J-beta primer mix. Every single cDNA molecule received a tag from a template-switch adaptor with 12 random nucleotides. TCRdb reanalysed the 5' RACE reads using MiXCR and keeps one entry per CDR3 protein. The table lists roughly 730,000 distinct CDR3 sequences, just over 55% of them singletons. Whole-study findings and limits: Naive T cell percentage showed a strong correlation with the diversity of TCR beta.

The chain links TRBV29-1 to TRBJ2-6; D might be TRBD1 or TRBD2, each matching 5 bases. This sequence was found in a man aged 40-50 years in good health. The sequenced material came from blood. Here the CDR3 reads CSVEGGSAGANVLTF. In nucleotides, the CDR3 is TGCAGCGTTGAAGGGGGGAGTGCTGGGGCCAACGTCCTGACTTTC. The full variable domain, in which reference TRBV29-1 and TRBJ2-6 provide the parts outside the CDR3, is SAVISQKPSRDICQRGTSLTIQCQVDSQVTMMFWYRQQPGQSLTLIATANQGSEATYESGFVIDKFPISRPNLTFSTLTVSNMSPEDSSIYLCSVEGGSAGANVLTFGAGSRLTVL.